This TCR beta chain was recovered during a study of T cells in Graves' hyperthyroidism and ophthalmopathy. Study context: The blood sample was taken at first diagnosis, before treatment began.

CDR1 and CDR2 from the germline V gene are DFQATT and SNEGSKA (reference sequence). The CDR3 spans 16 residues. V lost 6 bases, J lost 3 bases, and 18 bases lay in between. Amplification targeted TCR beta CDR3 regions from RNA transcripts. The TCR CDR3 was amplified in a first-round RT-PCR using the HTBI primer set. TCRdb re-analysed the multiplex PCR reads in MiXCR, keeping a single row per CDR3 protein. The data show 400,000 to 550,000 distinct CDR3 sequences, approximately 15% seen once. Sequenced sample: blood. The genes are TRBV20-1 and TRBJ2-6; D is possibly TRBD1 (6 bases). This receptor was obtained from a woman under 30 with Graves' hyperthyroidism. The CDR3 here is CSASGHRDGGANVLTF. In DNA form, the CDR3 reads TGCAGTGCCTCAGGGCACAGGGACGGTGGGGCCAACGTCCTGACTTTC.